This entry lists 29 T cell receptor beta chains sequenced from one sample in a study of shared clonotypes between healthy human individuals. Some clones are missing from TCRdb's copy, which holds only in-frame ones; the method was immunoSEQ multiplex PCR. The table has under 650,000 clones, around 96% seen once. The sample taken for sequencing was naive CD4+ T cells sorted from blood. Subset in this sample: CD45RA+ positively selected. These receptors all come from a woman aged 25 to 39 in good health.

The V and J genes are TRBV7-9 and TRBJ2-7, with D unclear. Between the trimmed V and J ends, which lost 4 bases and 3 bases, there was a span of 19 bases. The CDR3 loop spans 16 amino acids. CDR1 SEHNR and CDR2 FQNEAQ come from the germline V gene (reference sequence). The CDR3 region is CASSSASGPIYYEQYF. The CDR3 DNA reads as TGTGCCAGCAGCTCAGCGTCGGGCCCCATTTACTACGAGCAGTACTTC.

This chain connects TRBV19 to TRBJ2-1; 7 bases are a match to TRBD2. J was trimmed by 12 bases and V by 9 bases; bases with no gene match: 17. Per germline, CDR1 LNHDA and CDR2 SQIVND (reference sequence). This CDR3 spans 14 amino acids. In DNA, the CDR3 is TGTGCCAGCTCCGCGACTAGCCTCCCCCAGTGGCAGTTCTTC. Encoded protein: CASSATSLPQWQFF.

J is TRBJ1-3 and V is TRBV28; D is undetermined. Germline V lookup: CDR1 MDHEN, CDR2 SYDVKM. This CDR3 spans 15 amino acids. V shed 5 bases and J shed 1 base, with 12 bases lying between them. The CDR3 region is CASSIRRASGNTIYF. The DNA of the CDR3 is TGTGCCAGCAGTATCCGGCGGGCGTCTGGAAACACCATATATTTT.

This chain joins TRBV19 and TRBJ1-1, with no clear D. Germline assignment: CDR1 LNHDA and CDR2 SQIVND (reference sequence). V was shortened by 3 bases and J by 1 base, with 12 bases between the two germline ends. The CDR3 loop spans 15 amino acids. The CDR3 loop reads CASSILGSSNTEAFF. As DNA, the CDR3 is TGTGCCAGTAGTATTTTGGGCAGCTCGAACACTGAAGCTTTCTTT.

The chain recombines TRBV5-1 with TRBJ1-4; TRBD1 aligns across 10 bases. V dropped 4 bases and J dropped 6; count of bases not matched to a gene: 9. The CDR3 is 16 amino acids. CDR1 and CDR2 from the germline V gene are SGHRS and YFSETQ. The CDR3 nucleotides are TGCGCCAGCAGCCCGGGGGACAGGGGATCGCATGAAAAACTGTTTTTT. Amino acids: CASSPGDRGSHEKLFF.

The chain couples TRBV11-2 to TRBJ1-3; 10 bases fit TRBD1. The CDR3 runs to 19 residues. V trimming: 0 bases; J trimming: 1 base; junction bases outside the gene matches: 9. Germline V lookup: CDR1 SGHAT, CDR2 FQNNGV. The CDR3 is CASSLEGFDRGQSGNTIYF. The CDR3 DNA sequence: TGTGCCAGCAGCTTAGAAGGTTTCGACAGGGGGCAATCTGGAAACACCATATATTTT.

This chain connects TRBV5-1 to TRBJ2-2; D is unresolved. Germline loops: CDR1 SGHRS, CDR2 YFSETQ. The CDR3 length is 14 residues. The V end lost 2 bases, the J end lost 2 bases, and 7 bases lay between the germline ends. The CDR3 is CASSFLANTGELFF. The CDR3 DNA sequence: TGCGCCAGCAGCTTTTTAGCTAACACCGGGGAGCTGTTTTTT.

The chain is built from TRBV25-1 and TRBJ2-1; D may correspond to TRBD1 or TRBD2 (5 bases each). Deletions cut 5 bases from V and 9 bases from J, with 20 bases between. The germline V gene has CDR1 MGHDK and CDR2 SYGVNS. There are 15 residues in the CDR3. The CDR3 is CASSIGPGRSGEQFF. Here the CDR3 DNA reads TGTGCCAGCAGTATCGGCCCGGGACGTTCGGGTGAGCAGTTCTTC.

J is TRBJ2-1 and V is TRBV11-2; the match to TRBD2 covers 8 bases. V lost 0 bases, J lost 9 bases, and 13 bases stayed unmatched. The CDR3 extends over 17 amino acids. Germline V gene sequence: CDR1 SGHAT, CDR2 FQNNGV. CDR3 protein: CASSLDLKASGLGEQFF. CDR3 DNA: TGTGCCAGCAGCTTAGATCTAAAGGCTAGCGGGTTGGGTGAGCAGTTCTTC. Together with reference TRBV11-2 and TRBJ2-1, the CDR3 gives the full variable domain: EAGVAQSPRYKIIEKRQSVAFWCNPISGHATLYWYQQILGQGPKLLIQFQNNGVVDDSQLPKDRFSAERLKGVDSTLKIQPAKLEDSAVYLCASSLDLKASGLGEQFFGPGTRLTVL.

This chain connects TRBV6-5 to TRBJ1-4, with D possibly TRBD1 on 6 matching bases. V lost 5 bases to trimming and J lost 4 bases, with 8 bases between them. The CDR3 covers 13 residues. In germline, CDR1 is MNHEY, CDR2 SVGAGI. The chain's CDR3 is CASSGQLNEKLFF. CDR3 DNA sequence: TGTGCCAGCAGTGGACAGCTTAATGAAAAACTGTTTTTT.

V is TRBV29-1 and J is TRBJ1-1; D remains ambiguous. Trimming removed 3 bases from V and 4 bases from J, with 12 bases in between. This CDR3 is 13 amino acids long. Germline V CDR1 and CDR2: SQVTM, ANQGSEA. CDR3 DNA: TGCAGCGTTGAGGAGGATAAGAGCACTGAAGCTTTCTTT. Translation: CSVEEDKSTEAFF.

This clone was recorded once. V gene TRBV9 combines with J gene TRBJ2-1; 14 positions match TRBD2. This CDR3 contains 17 residues. Germline V lookup: CDR1 SGDLS, CDR2 YYNGEE. Trimming took 4 bases from V and 7 from J; bases not matched to a gene: 10. The CDR3: CASSSPTSGRADNEQFF. DNA of the CDR3: TGTGCCAGCAGCTCCCCGACTAGCGGGAGGGCCGATAATGAGCAGTTCTTC.

The rearrangement joins TRBV10-2 to TRBJ1-2; no clear D gene. CDR1 and CDR2 from the germline V gene are WSHSY and SAAADI. Trimming pared 5 bases from V and 5 bases from J, leaving 21 bases between. This CDR3 has 16 residues. The CDR3 region is CASSPTTQVSRYGYTF. The CDR3 nucleotides are TGCGCCAGCAGTCCCACTACTCAGGTCTCACGTTATGGCTACACCTTC.

V and J are TRBV10-1 and TRBJ1-5; 7 bases line up with TRBD1. Germline CDR1 WNHNN, CDR2 SYGVQD (reference sequence). The V gene end was trimmed by 7 bases and the J gene end by 4 bases; junction bases not matched to a gene: 13. The CDR3 runs 16 residues. The CDR3 nucleotides read TGCGCCAGCACTACAAAACCGGGACAGATGAATCAGCCCCAGCATTTT. Encoded protein: CASTTKPGQMNQPQHF.

The chain recombines TRBV27 with TRBJ2-7; 9 bases agree with TRBD2. Trimming at V came to 6 bases and at J to 4 bases, leaving 16 bases not matched to a gene. The germline V gene encodes CDR1 MNHEY and CDR2 SMNVEV (reference sequence). This CDR3 is 17 amino acids long. The CDR3 coding sequence is TGTGCCAGCAGCCAGGCGGTGGGCGGGAGGGTTCGGTACGAGCAGTACTTC. Translation: CASSQAVGGRVRYEQYF.

This chain links TRBV27 with TRBJ2-2; TRBD1 is a possible D gene (6 bases). The CDR3 extends over 17 amino acids. The V gene lost 5 bases and the J gene lost 7 bases, with 23 bases spanning the gap. Germline V gives CDR1 MNHEY, CDR2 SMNVEV (reference sequence). The CDR3, as DNA: TGTGCCAGCAGTCCTACTCAGTCAGGGGCCGCCGGCGGGGAGCTGTTTTTT. It specifies CASSPTQSGAAGGELFF.

This sequence joins TRBV7-2 and TRBJ1-2; no definite D call. The germline CDR1 and CDR2 sequences are SGHTA and FQGNSA. This CDR3 spans 17 amino acids. The V end was cut by 0 bases, the J end by 5 bases, with 19 bases between. The CDR3 region is CASSLALSGTLYYGYTF. CDR3 nucleotides: TGTGCCAGCAGCTTAGCGCTGTCAGGAACTCTGTATTATGGCTACACCTTC.

The chain is built from TRBV28 and TRBJ1-2; 8 nucleotides agree with TRBD1. CDR3 length: 12 residues. V dropped 5 bases and J dropped 8; count of bases not matched to a gene: 4. Germline V lookup: CDR1 MDHEN, CDR2 SYDVKM. CDR3 sequence (DNA): TGTGCCAGCAGTATACAGGGGGGCGGCTACACCTTC. Residues: CASSIQGGGYTF.

This sequence joins TRBV29-1 and TRBJ2-4, with TRBD2 identical over 8 bases. Germline assignment: CDR1 SQVTM and CDR2 ANQGSEA. The V and J ends lost 4 bases and 8 bases, in that order; junction bases with no gene match: 10. The CDR3 consists of 14 residues. This CDR3 reads CSVGDERGRYIQYF. The CDR3 DNA is TGCAGCGTTGGGGATGAGCGGGGGAGGTACATTCAGTACTTC.

The CDR3 coding sequence is TGTGCCAGCAGGCCCAGTAGACCGAACACTGAAGCTTTCTTT. This encodes CASRPSRPNTEAFF. The chain has TRBV28 and TRBJ1-1; D not certain. V was pared by 6 bases and J by 1 base, with 12 bases between. The CDR3 spans 14 residues. Germline assignment: CDR1 MDHEN and CDR2 SYDVKM.

This clone was seen just once. The rearrangement joins TRBV5-4 to TRBJ1-4; D might be TRBD1 (6 bases). The CDR3 runs 18 residues. Trimming removed 4 bases at V and 0 bases at J, with 19 bases between. In germline, CDR1 is SGHNT, CDR2 YYREEE (reference sequence). CDR3 nucleotide sequence: TGTGCCAGCAGCGGGGGGGGCGGTCCCACGACAACTAATGAAAAACTGTTTTTT. Its translation: CASSGGGGPTTTNEKLFF. Full variable domain (outside the CDR3, taken from reference TRBV5-4 and TRBJ1-4): ETGVTQSPTHLIKTRGQQVTLRCSSQSGHNTVSWYQQALGQGPQFIFQYYREEENGRGNFPPRFSGLQFPNYSSELNVNALELDDSALYLCASSGGGGPTTTNEKLFFGSGTQLSVL.

J is TRBJ1-2 and V is TRBV19; TRBD1 matches at 9 bases. The CDR3 has 17 amino acids. The V gene end was trimmed by 5 bases and the J gene end by 1 base; junction bases not matched to a gene: 11. Germline V lookup: CDR1 LNHDA, CDR2 SQIVND (reference sequence). CDR3 loop: CASSQQQPGQGNYGYTF. The CDR3 coding sequence is TGTGCCAGTAGTCAACAACAGCCGGGACAGGGTAACTATGGCTACACCTTC. Based on the CDR3 plus reference TRBV19 and TRBJ1-2, the full variable domain is DGGITQSPKYLFRKEGQNVTLSCEQNLNHDAMYWYRQDPGQGLRLIYYSQIVNDFQKGDIAEGYSVSREKKESFPLTVTSAQKNPTAFYLCASSQQQPGQGNYGYTFGSGTRLTVV.

The rearrangement joins TRBV15 to TRBJ1-2, with TRBD1 matching over 9 bases. The J segment lost 7 bases and the V segment lost 2 bases, leaving 8 bases of the junction unmatched. The CDR3 spans 15 residues. From germline, CDR1 is LNHNV and CDR2 YYDKDF (reference sequence). The CDR3 spells CATSRLQGAVGGYTF. The CDR3, as DNA: TGTGCCACCAGCAGATTACAGGGGGCGGTCGGTGGCTACACCTTC.

The CDR3 protein is CASSLLTGVVNTGELFF. CDR3 in DNA: TGCGCCAGCAGCTTGCTCACAGGGGTTGTCAACACCGGGGAGCTGTTTTTT. The chain has TRBV5-1 and TRBJ2-2, with 7 bases that match TRBD1. Germline V gene sequence: CDR1 SGHRS, CDR2 YFSETQ. The trim removed 1 base at V and 2 bases at J, leaving 8 bases unmatched. The CDR3 is made up of 17 amino acids.

This chain links TRBV27 with TRBJ2-7, with 9 positions matching TRBD2. Germline V gene sequence: CDR1 MNHEY, CDR2 SMNVEV (reference sequence). With V trimmed by 3 bases and J by 4 bases, 4 bases remained unmatched. This CDR3 comprises 14 residues. CDR3 sequence (DNA): TGTGCCAGCAGTTTGGGCGGGAGGGCGTACGAGCAGTACTTC. It specifies CASSLGGRAYEQYF.

The V call is TRBV19, the J call TRBJ2-7; 13 bases align to TRBD2. With V trimmed by 9 bases and J by 7 bases, 9 bases remained unmatched. The CDR3 totals 14 residues. Germline V gene lookup returns CDR1 LNHDA and CDR2 SQIVND (reference sequence). CDR3 nucleotides: TGTGCCAGCAACGGACTAGCGGGAGTTAGAGAGCAGTACTTC. Its translation: CASNGLAGVREQYF.

V gene TRBV6-5 combines with J gene TRBJ1-1; 11 bases agree with TRBD1. CDR3 length equals 16 residues. The V segment lost 2 bases and the J segment 10 bases; nucleotides outside the gene matches: 12. Germline V CDR1 and CDR2: MNHEY, SVGAGI. The DNA of the CDR3 is TGTGCCAGCAGTTACACCTCCGGGACAGGGGGGGGAAGAGCTTTCTTT. It yields the protein CASSYTSGTGGGRAFF.

This clone was picked up one time. CDR3 region: CASSPSRGINQPQHF. The CDR3 bases are TGTGCCAGCAGTCCATCGCGGGGGATCAATCAGCCCCAGCATTTT. This rearrangement joins TRBV27 to TRBJ1-5, with D possibly being TRBD1 (5 bases). The CDR3 totals 15 residues. V was cut by 5 bases and J by 3 bases, with 14 bases left in between. Germline assignment: CDR1 MNHEY and CDR2 SMNVEV (reference sequence).

The V and J genes are TRBV7-8 and TRBJ1-3, with D possibly being TRBD1 (5 bases). CDR1 SGHVS and CDR2 FQNEAQ come from the germline V gene. The V gene lost 3 bases and the J gene lost 4 bases, with 10 bases spanning the gap. The CDR3 consists of 14 residues. The CDR3 protein is CASSFSGPGNTIYF. Written as DNA, the CDR3 is TGTGCCAGCAGCTTTTCGGGGCCCGGAAACACCATATATTTT.